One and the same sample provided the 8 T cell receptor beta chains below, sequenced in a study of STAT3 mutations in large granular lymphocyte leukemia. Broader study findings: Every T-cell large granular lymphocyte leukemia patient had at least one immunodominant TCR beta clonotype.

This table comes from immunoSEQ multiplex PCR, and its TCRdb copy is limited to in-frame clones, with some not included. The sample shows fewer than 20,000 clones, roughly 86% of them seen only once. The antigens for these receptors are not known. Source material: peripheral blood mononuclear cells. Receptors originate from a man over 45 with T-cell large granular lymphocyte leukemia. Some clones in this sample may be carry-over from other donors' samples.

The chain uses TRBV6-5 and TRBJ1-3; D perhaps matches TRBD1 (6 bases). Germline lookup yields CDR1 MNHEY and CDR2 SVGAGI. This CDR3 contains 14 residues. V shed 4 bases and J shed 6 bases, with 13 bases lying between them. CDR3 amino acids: CASSWGGAENTIYF. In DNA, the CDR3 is TGTGCCAGCAGTTGGGGGGGGGCGGAAAACACCATATATTTT.

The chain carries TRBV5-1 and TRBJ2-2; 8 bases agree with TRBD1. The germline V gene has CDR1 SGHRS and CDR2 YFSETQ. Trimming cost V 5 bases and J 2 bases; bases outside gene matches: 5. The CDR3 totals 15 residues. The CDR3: CASSLDRVNTGELFF. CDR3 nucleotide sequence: TGCGCCAGCAGTCTGGACAGGGTTAACACCGGGGAGCTGTTTTTT. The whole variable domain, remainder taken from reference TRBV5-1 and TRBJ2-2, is KAGVTQTPRYLIKTRGQQVTLSCSPISGHRSVSWYQQTPGQGLQFLFEYFSETQRNKGNFPGRFSGRQFSNSRSEMNVSTLELGDSALYLCASSLDRVNTGELFFGEGSRLTVL.

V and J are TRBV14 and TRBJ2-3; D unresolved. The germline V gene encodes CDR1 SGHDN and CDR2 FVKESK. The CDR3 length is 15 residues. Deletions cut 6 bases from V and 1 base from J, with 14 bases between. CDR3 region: CASSPMIGGTDTQYF. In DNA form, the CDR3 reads TGTGCCAGCAGTCCAATGATCGGCGGCACAGATACGCAGTATTTT.

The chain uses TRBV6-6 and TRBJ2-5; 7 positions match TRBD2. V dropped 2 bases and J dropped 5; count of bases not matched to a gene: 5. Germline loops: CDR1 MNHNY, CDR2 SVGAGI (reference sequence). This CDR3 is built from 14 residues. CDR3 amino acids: CASSYGTTRETQYF. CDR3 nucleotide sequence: TGTGCCAGCAGTTACGGGACTACTCGGGAGACCCAGTACTTC.

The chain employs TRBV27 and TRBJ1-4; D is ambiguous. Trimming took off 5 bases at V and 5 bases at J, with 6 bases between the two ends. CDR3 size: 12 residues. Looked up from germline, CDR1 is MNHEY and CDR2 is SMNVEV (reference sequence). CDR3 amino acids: CASSRANEKLFF. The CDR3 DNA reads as TGTGCCAGCAGTAGGGCCAATGAAAAACTGTTTTTT. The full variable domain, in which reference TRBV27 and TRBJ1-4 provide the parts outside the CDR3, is EAQVTQNPRYLITVTGKKLTVTCSQNMNHEYMSWYRQDPGLGLRQIYYSMNVEVTDKGDVPEGYKVSRKEKRNFPLILESPSPNQTSLYFCASSRANEKLFFGSGTQLSVL.

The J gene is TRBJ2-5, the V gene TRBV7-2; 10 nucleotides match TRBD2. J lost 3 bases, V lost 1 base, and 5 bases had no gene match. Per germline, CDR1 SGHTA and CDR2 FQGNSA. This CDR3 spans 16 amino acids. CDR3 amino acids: CASSLVSSGREETQYF. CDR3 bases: TGTGCCAGCAGCTTAGTGTCTAGCGGGAGAGAAGAGACCCAGTACTTC.

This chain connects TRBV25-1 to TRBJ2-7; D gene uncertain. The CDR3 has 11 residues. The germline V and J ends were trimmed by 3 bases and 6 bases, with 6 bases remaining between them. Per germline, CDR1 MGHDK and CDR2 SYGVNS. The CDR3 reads CASSESAEQYF. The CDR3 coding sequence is TGTGCCAGCAGTGAGAGTGCCGAGCAGTACTTC.

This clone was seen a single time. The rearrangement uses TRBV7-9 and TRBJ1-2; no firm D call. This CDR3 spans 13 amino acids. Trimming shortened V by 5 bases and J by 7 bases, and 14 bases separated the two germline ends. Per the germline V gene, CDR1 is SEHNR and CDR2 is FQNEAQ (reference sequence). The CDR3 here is CASSPSLSTGYTF. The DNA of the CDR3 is TGTGCCAGCAGCCCATCCCTATCCACTGGCTACACCTTC.